This TCR beta chain was identified in a study of blood T cell repertoires in COVID-19. Worth noting for this clone: Sequence at one end of the junction differs from germline and may be a read error.

The CDR3 is 12 residues long. Looked up from germline, CDR1 is LGHDT and CDR2 is YNNKEL (reference sequence). Method: immunoSEQ multiplex PCR; TCRdb's copy keeps in-frame clones and lacks some. The sample comprises roughly 75,000 clones, 86% of which are singletons, and 17% rests with the top ten. The sequenced sample was peripheral blood. This chain connects TRBV3-1 (or the pseudogene TRBV3-2) to TRBJ2-7; the D is unclear. The origin of this receptor is a man older than 75 in a cohort sampled during active COVID-19. The CDR3, as DNA: TGTGCCAGCAGCCAAGCCTCCTACGGGCAGTACTTC. This sequence encodes CASSQASYGQYF.